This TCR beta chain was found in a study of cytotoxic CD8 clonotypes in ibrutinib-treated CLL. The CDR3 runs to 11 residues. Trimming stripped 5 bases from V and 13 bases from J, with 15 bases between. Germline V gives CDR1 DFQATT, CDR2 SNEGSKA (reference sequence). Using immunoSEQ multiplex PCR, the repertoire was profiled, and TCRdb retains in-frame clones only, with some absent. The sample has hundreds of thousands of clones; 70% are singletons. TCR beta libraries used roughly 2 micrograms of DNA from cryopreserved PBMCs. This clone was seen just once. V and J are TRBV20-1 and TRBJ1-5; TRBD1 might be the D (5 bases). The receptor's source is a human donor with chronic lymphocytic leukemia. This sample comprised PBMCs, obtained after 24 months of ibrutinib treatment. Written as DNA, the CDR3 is TGCAGTGCTGGTTCGATGGGGGGGCAGCATTTT. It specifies CSAGSMGGQHF.